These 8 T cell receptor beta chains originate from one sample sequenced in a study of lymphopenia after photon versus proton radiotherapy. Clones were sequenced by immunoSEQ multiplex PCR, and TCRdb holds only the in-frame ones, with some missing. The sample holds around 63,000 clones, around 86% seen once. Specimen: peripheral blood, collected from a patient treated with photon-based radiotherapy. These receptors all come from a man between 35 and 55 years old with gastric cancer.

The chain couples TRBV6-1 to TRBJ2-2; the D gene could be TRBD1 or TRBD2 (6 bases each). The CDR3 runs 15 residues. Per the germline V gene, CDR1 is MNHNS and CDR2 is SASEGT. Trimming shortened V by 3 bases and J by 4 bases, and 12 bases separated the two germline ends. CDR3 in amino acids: CASSEGGWGTGELFF. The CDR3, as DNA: TGTGCCAGCAGTGAGGGGGGCTGGGGCACCGGGGAGCTGTTTTTT.

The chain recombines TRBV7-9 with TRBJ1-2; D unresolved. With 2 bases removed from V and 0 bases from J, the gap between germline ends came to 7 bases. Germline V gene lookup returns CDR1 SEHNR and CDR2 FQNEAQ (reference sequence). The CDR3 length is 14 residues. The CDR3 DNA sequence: TGTGCCAGCAGCTTAAGGGCCCCTAACTATGGCTACACCTTC. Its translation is CASSLRAPNYGYTF.

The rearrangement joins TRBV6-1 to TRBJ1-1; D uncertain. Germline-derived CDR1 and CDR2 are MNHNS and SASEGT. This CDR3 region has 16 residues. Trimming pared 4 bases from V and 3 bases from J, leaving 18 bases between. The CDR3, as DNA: TGTGCCAGCAGTGTTGGGGAGGCCCTGAGTGACACTGAAGCTTTCTTT. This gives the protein CASSVGEALSDTEAFF.

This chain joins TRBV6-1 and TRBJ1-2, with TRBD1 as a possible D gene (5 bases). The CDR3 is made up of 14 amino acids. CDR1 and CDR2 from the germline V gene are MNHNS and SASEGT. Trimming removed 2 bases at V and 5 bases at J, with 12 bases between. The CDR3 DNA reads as TGTGCCAGCAGTGAATTCGGGGGTTGGTATGGCTACACCTTC. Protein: CASSEFGGWYGYTF.

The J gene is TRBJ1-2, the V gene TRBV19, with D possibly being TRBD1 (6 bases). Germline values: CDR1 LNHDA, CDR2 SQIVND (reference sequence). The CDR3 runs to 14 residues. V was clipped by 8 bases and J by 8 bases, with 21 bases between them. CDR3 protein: CASAQYGGLWGYTF. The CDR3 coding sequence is TGTGCCAGTGCCCAATACGGGGGGCTGTGGGGCTACACCTTC. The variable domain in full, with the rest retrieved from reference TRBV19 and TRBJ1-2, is DGGITQSPKYLFRKEGQNVTLSCEQNLNHDAMYWYRQDPGQGLRLIYYSQIVNDFQKGDIAEGYSVSREKKESFPLTVTSAQKNPTAFYLCASAQYGGLWGYTFGSGTRLTVV.

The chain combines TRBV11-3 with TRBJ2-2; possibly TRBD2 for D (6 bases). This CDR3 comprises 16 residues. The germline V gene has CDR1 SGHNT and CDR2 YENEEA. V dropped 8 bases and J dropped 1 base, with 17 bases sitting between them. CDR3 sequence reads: CASAPWSGENTGELFF. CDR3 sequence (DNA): TGTGCCAGCGCCCCCTGGTCGGGGGAGAACACCGGGGAGCTGTTTTTT.

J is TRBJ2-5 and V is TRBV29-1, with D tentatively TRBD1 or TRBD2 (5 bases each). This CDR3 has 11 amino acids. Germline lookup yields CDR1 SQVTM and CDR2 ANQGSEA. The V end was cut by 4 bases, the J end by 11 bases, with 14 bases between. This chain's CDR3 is CSVVAGWEQYF. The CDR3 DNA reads TGCAGCGTTGTTGCAGGGTGGGAGCAGTACTTC. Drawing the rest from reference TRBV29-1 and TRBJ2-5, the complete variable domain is SAVISQKPSRDICQRGTSLTIQCQVDSQVTMMFWYRQQPGQSLTLIATANQGSEATYESGFVIDKFPISRPNLTFSTLTVSNMSPEDSSIYLCSVVAGWEQYFGPGTRLLVL.

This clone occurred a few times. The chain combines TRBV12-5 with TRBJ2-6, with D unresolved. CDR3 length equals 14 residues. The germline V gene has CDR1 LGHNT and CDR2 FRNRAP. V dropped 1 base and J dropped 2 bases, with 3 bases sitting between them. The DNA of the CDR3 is TGTGCTAGTGGTTTGGGTGCTGGGGCCAACGTCCTGACTTTC. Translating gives CASGLGAGANVLTF.